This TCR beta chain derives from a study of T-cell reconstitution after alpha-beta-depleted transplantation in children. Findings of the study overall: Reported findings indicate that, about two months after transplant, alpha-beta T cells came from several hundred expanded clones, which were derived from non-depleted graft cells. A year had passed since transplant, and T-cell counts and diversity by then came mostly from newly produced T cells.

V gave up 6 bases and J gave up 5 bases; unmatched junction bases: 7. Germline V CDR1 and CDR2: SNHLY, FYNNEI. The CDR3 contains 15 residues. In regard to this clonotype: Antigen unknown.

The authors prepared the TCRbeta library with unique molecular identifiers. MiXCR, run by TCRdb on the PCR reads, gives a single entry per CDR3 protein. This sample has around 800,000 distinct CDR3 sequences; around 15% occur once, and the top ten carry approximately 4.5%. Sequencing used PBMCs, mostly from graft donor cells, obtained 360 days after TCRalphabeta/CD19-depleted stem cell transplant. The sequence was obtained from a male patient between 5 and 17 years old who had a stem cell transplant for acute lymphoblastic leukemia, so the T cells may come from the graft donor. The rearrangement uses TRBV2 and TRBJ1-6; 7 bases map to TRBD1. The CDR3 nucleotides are TGTGCCAGCAGGGAGAGGACAGGAGATAATTCACCCCTCCACTTT. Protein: CASRERTGDNSPLHF.